A selection of T cell receptor beta chains follows, all from one sample in a study of T cell repertoires in cytomegalovirus infection. No antigens are known for them. TCRdb processed the reads anew with MiXCR; each CDR3 protein has one entry. The sample includes about 330,000 distinct CDR3 sequences, approximately 30% of them seen just once. The specimen was cultured PBMCs, collected from culture after CMV antigen stimulation. The receptors stem from a human donor in good health (CMV status not recorded). Some clones in this sample may be carry-over from other donors' samples. The CDR3 runs from the conserved cysteine through the conserved F or W.

j_call v_call cdr3_aa
TRBJ2-1 TRBV7-2 CASSSTSGNYNEQFF
TRBJ1-2 TRBV7-9 CASSLPRAGYYGYTF
TRBJ2-1 TRBV20-1 CSARFGASGTDHEQFF
TRBJ1-3 TRBV7-2 CASSLVGDGNTIYF
TRBJ1-3 TRBV18 CASSPDANSGNTIYF
TRBJ2-1 TRBV11-2 CASSPLGSIRNSYNEQFF
TRBJ2-3 TRBV4-1 CAVGPTDTQYF
TRBJ1-6 TRBV6-5 CASSYSWPSSPLHF
TRBJ1-2 TRBV28 CASSRIGTGKGYTF
TRBJ1-2 TRBV7-2 CASSLDTPTTGSSGYTF
TRBJ2-5 TRBV27 CASRWDGQETQYF
TRBJ1-3 TRBV6-1 CASRQGFTGNTIYF
TRBJ1-1 TRBV11-2 CAGKQGSNGEAFF
TRBJ2-1 TRBV6-2/TRBV6-3 CASSYWAGSYNEQFF
TRBJ1-2 TRBV28 CASRPDRWSPDYGYTF
TRBJ1-4 TRBV7-2 CASRLGANEKLFF
TRBJ1-2 TRBV20-1 CSARAQWNYGYTF
TRBJ1-6 TRBV27 CASSLSRRTGQYSPLHF
TRBJ1-1 TRBV6-2/TRBV6-3 CASSYSTEAFF
TRBJ2-3 TRBV28 CASSSSRTSGSTDTQYF
TRBJ2-1 TRBV7-9 CASSQKLSGRIDYEQFF
TRBJ2-1 TRBV28 CASSSRLANNGEQFF
TRBJ2-3 TRBV27 CASAQGLAGLQYF
TRBJ2-3 TRBV7-2 CASSLIVQGPDTQYF
TRBJ2-1 TRBV4-3 CASSHAGGQVNEQFF
TRBJ1-4 TRBV10-3 CAVQATNEKLFF
TRBJ2-5 TRBV11-2 CASSLGLGMQETQYF
TRBJ1-1 TRBV18 CASSPQDDTEAFF
TRBJ1-2 TRBV7-8 CASSSRDLRGYTF
TRBJ1-1 TRBV19 CASSIYRGANTEAFF
TRBJ2-1 TRBV11-3 CASSWGWGPNEQFF
TRBJ2-5 TRBV20-1 CSAREGALQETQYF
TRBJ2-7 TRBV6-8 CASSYSKDWGEQYF
TRBJ1-5 TRBV19 CASSENYSNQPQHF
TRBJ2-1 TRBV5-1 CASSLGTANEQFF
TRBJ2-1 TRBV11-2 CASSFTGLAGTTYNEQFF
TRBJ2-7 TRBV7-2 CASSFNPLGTEQYF
TRBJ2-1 TRBV29-1 CSVGTARENEQFF
TRBJ2-1 TRBV7-4 CASSYGRGIPNEQFF
TRBJ2-2 TRBV19 CASSIRLARWNTGELFF
TRBJ2-3 TRBV6-1 CASSQLAGYTDTQYF
TRBJ2-1 TRBV7-2 CASSPQRGLADEQFF
TRBJ2-3 TRBV12-3/TRBV12-4 CASSLGHGSRSTDTQYF
TRBJ1-4 TRBV7-9 CASSFDRGGEKLFF
TRBJ2-2 TRBV6-2/TRBV6-3 CASRGTLLTGELFF
TRBJ2-2 TRBV2 CASSRSSGLTGELFF
TRBJ1-2 TRBV7-9 CASSPSGQRPYGYTF
TRBJ1-6 TRBV4-1 CASSQEVREGLHF
TRBJ2-7 TRBV3-1 CASSHTSYEQYF
TRBJ1-1 TRBV18 CASSPGGRLGNTEAFF
TRBJ2-1 TRBV10-1 CASSTPEQFF
TRBJ1-1 TRBV28 CASSPRDRGPNTEAFF
TRBJ2-1 TRBV7-6 CASWASWEDEQFF
TRBJ2-3 TRBV6-5 CASSYFGAPSDTQYF
TRBJ2-1 TRBV6-2/TRBV6-3 CASSYSGGSYNEQFF